This TCR beta chain was identified during a study of T cell repertoires in cytomegalovirus infection. This clonotype was counted between two and nine times. TCRdb itself ran the reads through MiXCR, one entry per CDR3 protein. The top ten hold approximately 8% of the sample, which has roughly 600,000 distinct CDR3 sequences, approximately 24% seen once. Sequenced sample: CD8+ T cells from PBMCs. This TCR derives from a human donor in good health (CMV status not recorded). Some clones in this sample may be carry-over from other donors' samples.

The CDR3 DNA sequence: TGTGCCAGCAGTTCAAGGGGACTAGCGGGGGCGATCGACAATGAGCAGTTCTTC. Residues: CASSSRGLAGAIDNEQFF. V is TRBV6-1 and J is TRBJ2-1; 14 bases line up with TRBD2. The germline CDR1 and CDR2 sequences are MNHNS and SASEGT. V lost 5 bases and J lost 5; bases outside the gene matches: 11. The CDR3 covers 18 residues.